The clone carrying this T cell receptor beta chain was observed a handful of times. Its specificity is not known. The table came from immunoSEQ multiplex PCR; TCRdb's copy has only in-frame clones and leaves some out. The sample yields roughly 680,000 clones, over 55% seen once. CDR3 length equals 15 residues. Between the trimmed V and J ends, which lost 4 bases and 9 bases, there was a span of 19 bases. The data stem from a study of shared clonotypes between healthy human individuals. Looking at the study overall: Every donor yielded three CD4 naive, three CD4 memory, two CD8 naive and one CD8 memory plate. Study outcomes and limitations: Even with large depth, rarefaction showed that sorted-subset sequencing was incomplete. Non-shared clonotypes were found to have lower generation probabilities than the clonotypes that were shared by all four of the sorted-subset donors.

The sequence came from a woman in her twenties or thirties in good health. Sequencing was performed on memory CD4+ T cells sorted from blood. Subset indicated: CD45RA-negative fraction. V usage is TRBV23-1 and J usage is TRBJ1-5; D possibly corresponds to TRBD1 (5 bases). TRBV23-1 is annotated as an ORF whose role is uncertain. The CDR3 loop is CASSPTYWRGPPQHF. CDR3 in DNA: TGCGCCAGCAGTCCCACATACTGGAGGGGTCCGCCCCAGCATTTT.